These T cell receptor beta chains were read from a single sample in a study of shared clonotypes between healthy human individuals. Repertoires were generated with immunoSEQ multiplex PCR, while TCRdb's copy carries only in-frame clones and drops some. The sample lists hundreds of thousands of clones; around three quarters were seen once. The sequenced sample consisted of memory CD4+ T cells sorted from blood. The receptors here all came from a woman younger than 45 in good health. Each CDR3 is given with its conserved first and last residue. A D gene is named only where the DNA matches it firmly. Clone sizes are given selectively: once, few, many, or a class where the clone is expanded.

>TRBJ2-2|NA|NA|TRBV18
CASSMAGELFF
TGTGCCAGCTCAATGGCCGGGGAGCTGTTTTTT
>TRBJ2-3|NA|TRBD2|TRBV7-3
CASSQRGLAGGTDTQYF
TGTGCCAGCAGCCAGAGGGGACTAGCGGGAGGTACAGATACGCAGTATTTT
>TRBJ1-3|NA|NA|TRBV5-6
CASGGLGNTIYF
TGTGCCAGCGGAGGCCTAGGAAACACCATATATTTT
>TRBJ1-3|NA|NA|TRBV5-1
CASSSGTSGNTIYF
TGCGCCAGCAGCTCGGGGACGTCTGGAAACACCATATATTTT
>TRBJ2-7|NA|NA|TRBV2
CASSYSRDLSYEQYF
TGTGCCAGCAGTTACTCTCGGGACTTATCCTACGAGCAGTACTTC
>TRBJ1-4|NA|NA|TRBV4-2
CASSQRSATTNEKLFF
TGTGCCAGCAGCCAAAGAAGTGCTACAACTAATGAAAAACTGTTTTTT
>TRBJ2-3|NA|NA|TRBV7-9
CASSPQGSYTDTQYF
TGTGCCAGCAGCCCGCAGGGGAGCTACACAGATACGCAGTATTTT
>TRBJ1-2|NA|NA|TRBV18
CASSPEGSYGYTF
TGTGCCAGCTCACCAGAGGGATCCTATGGCTACACCTTC
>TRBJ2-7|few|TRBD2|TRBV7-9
CAVTSGSFGEQYF
TGTGCCGTGACTAGCGGGAGTTTTGGCGAGCAGTACTTC
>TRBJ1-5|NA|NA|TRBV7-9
CASSFTGDEPQHF
TGTGCCAGCAGCTTTACTGGGGACGAGCCCCAGCATTTT
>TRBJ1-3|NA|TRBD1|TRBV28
CASHRGSGNTIYF
TGTGCCAGCCACAGGGGCTCTGGAAACACCATATATTTT
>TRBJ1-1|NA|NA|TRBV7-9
CASSQGRNTEAFF
TGTGCCAGCAGCCAGGGGCGGAACACTGAAGCTTTCTTT
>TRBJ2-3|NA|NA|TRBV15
CATSKDGQNTDTQYF
TGTGCCACCAGCAAAGATGGACAGAACACAGATACGCAGTATTTT
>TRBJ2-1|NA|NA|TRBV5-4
CASKGLNVEQFF
TGTGCCAGCAAGGGACTCAATGTTGAGCAGTTCTTC
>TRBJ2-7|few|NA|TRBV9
CASSPLTGRNEQYF
TGTGCCAGCAGCCCATTAACCGGGAGAAACGAGCAGTACTTC
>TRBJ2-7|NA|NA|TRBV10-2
CASRGPSSYEQYF
TGCGCCAGCAGGGGACCAAGCTCCTACGAGCAGTACTTC
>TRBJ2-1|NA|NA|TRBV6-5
CATRLGAYNEQFF
TGTGCCACCAGACTAGGTGCCTACAATGAGCAGTTCTTC